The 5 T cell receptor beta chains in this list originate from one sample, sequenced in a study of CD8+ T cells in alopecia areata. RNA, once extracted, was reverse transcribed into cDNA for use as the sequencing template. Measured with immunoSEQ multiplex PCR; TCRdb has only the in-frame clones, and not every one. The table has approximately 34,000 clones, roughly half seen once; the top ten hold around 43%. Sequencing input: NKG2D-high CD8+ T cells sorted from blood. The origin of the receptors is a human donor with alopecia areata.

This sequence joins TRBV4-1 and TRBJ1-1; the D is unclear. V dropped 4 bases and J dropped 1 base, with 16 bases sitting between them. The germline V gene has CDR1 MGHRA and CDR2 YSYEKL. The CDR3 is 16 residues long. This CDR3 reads CASSLFGRFSNTEAFF. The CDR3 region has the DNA TGCGCCAGCAGCCTCTTTGGCAGGTTTTCGAACACTGAAGCTTTCTTT.

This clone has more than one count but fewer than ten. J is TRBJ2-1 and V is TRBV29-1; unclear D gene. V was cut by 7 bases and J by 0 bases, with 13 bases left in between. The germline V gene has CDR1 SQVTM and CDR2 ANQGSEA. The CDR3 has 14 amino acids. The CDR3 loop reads CSAPGLSSYNEQFF. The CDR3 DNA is TGCAGCGCGCCCGGGCTTAGCTCCTACAATGAGCAGTTCTTC.

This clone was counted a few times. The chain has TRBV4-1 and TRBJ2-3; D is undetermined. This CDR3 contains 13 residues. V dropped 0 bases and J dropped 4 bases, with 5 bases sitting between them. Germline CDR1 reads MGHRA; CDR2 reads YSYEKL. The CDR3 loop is CASSQEPSDTQYF. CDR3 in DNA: TGCGCCAGCAGCCAAGAACCCTCAGATACGCAGTATTTT.

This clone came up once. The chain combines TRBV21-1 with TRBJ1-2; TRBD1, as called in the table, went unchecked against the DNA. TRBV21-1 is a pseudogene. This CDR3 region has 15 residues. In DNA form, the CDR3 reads TGTGCCAGCAGCTCACACTTGACAGTTGGCTATGGCTACACCTTC. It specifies CASSSHLTVGYGYTF.

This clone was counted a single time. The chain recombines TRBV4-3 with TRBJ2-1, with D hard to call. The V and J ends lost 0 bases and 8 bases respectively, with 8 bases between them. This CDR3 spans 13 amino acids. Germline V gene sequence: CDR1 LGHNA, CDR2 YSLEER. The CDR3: CASSQEMFDEQFF. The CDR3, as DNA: TGCGCCAGCAGCCAAGAGATGTTTGATGAGCAGTTCTTC.